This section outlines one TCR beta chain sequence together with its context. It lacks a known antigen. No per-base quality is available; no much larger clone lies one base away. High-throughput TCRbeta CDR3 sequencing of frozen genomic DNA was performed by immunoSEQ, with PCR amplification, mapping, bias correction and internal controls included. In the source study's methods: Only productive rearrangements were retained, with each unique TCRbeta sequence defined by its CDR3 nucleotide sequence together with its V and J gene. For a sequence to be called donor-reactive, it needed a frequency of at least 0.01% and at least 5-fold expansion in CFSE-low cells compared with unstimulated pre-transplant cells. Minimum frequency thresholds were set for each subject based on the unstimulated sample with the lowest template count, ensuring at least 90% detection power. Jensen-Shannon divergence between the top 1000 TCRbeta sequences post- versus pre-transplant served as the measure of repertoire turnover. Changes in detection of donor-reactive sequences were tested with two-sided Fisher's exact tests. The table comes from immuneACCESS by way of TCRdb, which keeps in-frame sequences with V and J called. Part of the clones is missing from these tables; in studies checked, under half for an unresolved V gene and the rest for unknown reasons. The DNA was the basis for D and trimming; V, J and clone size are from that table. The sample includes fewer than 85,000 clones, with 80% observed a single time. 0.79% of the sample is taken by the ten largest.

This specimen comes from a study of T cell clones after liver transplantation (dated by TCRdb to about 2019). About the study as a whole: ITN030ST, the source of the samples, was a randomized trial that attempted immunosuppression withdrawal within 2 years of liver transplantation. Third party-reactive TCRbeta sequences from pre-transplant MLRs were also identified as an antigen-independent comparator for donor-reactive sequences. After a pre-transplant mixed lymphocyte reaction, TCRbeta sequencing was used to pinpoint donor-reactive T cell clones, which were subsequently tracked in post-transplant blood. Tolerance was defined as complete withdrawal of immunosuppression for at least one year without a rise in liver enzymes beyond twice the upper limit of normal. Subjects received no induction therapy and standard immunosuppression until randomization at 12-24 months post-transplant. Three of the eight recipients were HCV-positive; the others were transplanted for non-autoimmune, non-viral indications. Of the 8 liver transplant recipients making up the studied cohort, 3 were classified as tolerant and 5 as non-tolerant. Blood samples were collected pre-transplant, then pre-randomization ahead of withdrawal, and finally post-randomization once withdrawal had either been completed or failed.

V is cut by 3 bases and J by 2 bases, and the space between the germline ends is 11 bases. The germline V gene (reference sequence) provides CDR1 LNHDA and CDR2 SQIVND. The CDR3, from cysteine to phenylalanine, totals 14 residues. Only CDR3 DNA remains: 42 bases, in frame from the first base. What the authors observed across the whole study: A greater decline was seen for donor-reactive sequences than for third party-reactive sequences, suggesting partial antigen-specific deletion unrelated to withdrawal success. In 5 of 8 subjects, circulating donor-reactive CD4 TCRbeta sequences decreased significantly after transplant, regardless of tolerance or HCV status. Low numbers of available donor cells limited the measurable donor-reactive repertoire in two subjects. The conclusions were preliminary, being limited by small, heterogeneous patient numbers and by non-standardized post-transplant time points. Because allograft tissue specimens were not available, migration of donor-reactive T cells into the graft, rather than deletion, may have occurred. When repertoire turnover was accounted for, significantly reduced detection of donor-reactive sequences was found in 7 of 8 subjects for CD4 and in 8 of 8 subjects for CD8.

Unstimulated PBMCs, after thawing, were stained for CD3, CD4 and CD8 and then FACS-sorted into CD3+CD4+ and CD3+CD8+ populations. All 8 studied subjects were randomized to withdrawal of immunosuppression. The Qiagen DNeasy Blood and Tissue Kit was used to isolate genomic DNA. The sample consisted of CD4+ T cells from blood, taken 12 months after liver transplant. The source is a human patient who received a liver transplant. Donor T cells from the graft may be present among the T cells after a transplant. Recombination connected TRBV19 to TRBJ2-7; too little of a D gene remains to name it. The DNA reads TGTGCCAGTAGTATGTCGGATTACCCCTACGAGCAGTACTTC. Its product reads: CASSMSDYPYEQYF.